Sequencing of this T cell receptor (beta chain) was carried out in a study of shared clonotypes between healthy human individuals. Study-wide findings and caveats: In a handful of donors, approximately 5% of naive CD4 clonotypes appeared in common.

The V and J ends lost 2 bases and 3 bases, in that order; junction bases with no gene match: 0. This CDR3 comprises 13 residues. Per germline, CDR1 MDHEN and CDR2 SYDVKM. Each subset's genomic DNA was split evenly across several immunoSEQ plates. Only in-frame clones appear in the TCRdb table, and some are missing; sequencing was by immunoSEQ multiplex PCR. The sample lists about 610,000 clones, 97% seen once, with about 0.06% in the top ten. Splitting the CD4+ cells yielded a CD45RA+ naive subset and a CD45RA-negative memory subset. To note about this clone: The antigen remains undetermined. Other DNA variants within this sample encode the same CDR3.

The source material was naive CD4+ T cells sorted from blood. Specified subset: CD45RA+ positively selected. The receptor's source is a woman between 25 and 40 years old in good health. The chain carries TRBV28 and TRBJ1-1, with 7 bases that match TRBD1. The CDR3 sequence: CASSLRGHTEAFF. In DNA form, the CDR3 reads TGTGCCAGCAGTTTAAGGGGGCACACTGAAGCTTTCTTT.